This T cell receptor (beta chain) was profiled in a study of CD4 T cells in relation to SARS-CoV-2 and coronaviruses. General study points: Samples before the pandemic and after infection were not matched within any donor. Compared with monoreactive clones, crossreactive clones showed significantly weaker SARS-CoV-2 expansion.

Cryopreserved PBMCs were CD4-enriched, then split into naive and memory cells. With regard to this clone: As yet, its antigen is unknown. At one of its ends the junction is not consistent with the germline gene, which may arise from a read error.

Naive and memory CD4+ T cell DNA was deep-sequenced without culture. Assay: immunoSEQ multiplex PCR; the TCRdb copy retains only in-frame clones and omits some. The repertoire consists of tens of thousands of clones, with around 87% occurring once and the leading ten covering 9% to 9.5%. The CDR3 covers 15 residues. CDR1 SSHAT and CDR2 FNYEAQ come from the germline V gene (reference sequence). The V call is TRBV7-7, the J call TRBJ2-5; no reliable D call. Material: memory CD4+ T cells from PBMCs. The receptor's source is an adult with COVID-19. CDR3 sequence (DNA): TGTGCTAGCAGCCTAGATGGGCGAATCGGGGAGACCCAGTACTTC. As protein: CASSLDGRIGETQYF.